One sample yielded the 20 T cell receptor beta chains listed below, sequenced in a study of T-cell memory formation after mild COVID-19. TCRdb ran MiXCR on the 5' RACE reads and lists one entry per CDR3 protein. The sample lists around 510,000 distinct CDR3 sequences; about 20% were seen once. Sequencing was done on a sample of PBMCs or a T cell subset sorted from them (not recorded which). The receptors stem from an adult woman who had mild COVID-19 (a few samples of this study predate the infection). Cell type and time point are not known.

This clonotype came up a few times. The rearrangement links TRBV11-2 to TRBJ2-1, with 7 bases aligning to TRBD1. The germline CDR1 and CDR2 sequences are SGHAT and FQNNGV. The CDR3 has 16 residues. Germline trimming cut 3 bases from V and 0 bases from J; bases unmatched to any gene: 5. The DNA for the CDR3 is TGTGCCAGCAGCTTTCAGGGGGAGAGCTCCTACAATGAGCAGTTCTTC. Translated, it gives CASSFQGESSYNEQFF.

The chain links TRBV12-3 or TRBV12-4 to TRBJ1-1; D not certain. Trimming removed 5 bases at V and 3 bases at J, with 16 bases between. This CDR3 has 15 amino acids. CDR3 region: CASSPTLIWDTEAFF. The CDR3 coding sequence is TGTGCCAGCAGTCCAACTCTGATATGGGACACTGAAGCTTTCTTT.

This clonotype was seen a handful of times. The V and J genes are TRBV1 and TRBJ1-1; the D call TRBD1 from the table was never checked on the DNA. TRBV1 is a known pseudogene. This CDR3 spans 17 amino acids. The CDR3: CTSSQDGGGGLNTEAFF. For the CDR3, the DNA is TGCACCAGCAGCCAAGATGGAGGGGGCGGATTGAACACTGAAGCTTTCTTT.

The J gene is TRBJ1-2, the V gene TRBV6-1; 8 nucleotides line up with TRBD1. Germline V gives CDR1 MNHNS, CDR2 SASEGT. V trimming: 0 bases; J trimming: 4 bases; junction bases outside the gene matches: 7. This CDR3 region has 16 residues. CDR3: CASSEAGTGGIYGYTF. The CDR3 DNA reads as TGTGCCAGCAGTGAAGCAGGGACAGGCGGAATCTATGGCTACACCTTC.

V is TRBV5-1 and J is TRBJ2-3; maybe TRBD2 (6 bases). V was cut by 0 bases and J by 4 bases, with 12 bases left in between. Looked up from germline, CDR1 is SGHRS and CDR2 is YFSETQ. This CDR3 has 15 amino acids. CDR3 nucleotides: TGCGCCAGCAGCTTGGTGAGGGGAGGCGCAGATACGCAGTATTTT. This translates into CASSLVRGGADTQYF.

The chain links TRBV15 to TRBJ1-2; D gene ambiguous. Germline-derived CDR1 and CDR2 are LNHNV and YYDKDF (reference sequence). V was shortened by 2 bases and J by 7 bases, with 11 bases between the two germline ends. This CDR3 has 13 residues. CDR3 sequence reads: CATSRWEGSGYTF. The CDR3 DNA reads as TGTGCCACCAGCAGATGGGAGGGCTCTGGCTACACCTTC.

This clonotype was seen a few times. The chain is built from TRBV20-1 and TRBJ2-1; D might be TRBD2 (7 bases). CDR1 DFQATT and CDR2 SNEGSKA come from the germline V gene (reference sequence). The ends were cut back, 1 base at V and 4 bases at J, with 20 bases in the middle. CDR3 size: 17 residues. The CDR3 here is CSARVHRGAADYNEQFF. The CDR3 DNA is TGCAGTGCTAGAGTGCATCGGGGGGCCGCTGATTACAATGAGCAGTTCTTC.

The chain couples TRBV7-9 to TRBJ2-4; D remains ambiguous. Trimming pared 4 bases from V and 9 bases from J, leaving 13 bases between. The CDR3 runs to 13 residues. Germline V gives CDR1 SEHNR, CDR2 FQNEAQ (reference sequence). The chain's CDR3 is CASSSGDDGIQYF. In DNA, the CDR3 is TGTGCCAGCAGCTCAGGAGACGATGGCATTCAGTACTTC.

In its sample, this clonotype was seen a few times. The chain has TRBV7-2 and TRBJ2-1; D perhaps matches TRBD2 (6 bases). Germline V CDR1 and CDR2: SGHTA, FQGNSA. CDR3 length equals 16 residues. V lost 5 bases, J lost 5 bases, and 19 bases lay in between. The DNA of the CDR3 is TGTGCCAGCAGCCCGGCGGGGTCTACATCCCACAATGAGCAGTTCTTC. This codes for CASSPAGSTSHNEQFF.

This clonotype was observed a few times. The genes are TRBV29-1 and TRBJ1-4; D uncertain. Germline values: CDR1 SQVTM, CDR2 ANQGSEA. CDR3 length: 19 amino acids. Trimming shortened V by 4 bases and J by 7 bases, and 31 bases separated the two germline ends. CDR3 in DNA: TGCAGCGTTGGTCGGGTTCGAGGTGGAAAAGGGATCTCGGCTGAAAAACTGTTTTTT. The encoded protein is CSVGRVRGGKGISAEKLFF.

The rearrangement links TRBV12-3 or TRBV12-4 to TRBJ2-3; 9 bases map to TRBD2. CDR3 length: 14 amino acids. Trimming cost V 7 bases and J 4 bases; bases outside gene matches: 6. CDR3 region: CASTLSGRADTQYF. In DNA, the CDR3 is TGTGCCAGCACCCTTAGCGGGAGAGCAGATACGCAGTATTTT.

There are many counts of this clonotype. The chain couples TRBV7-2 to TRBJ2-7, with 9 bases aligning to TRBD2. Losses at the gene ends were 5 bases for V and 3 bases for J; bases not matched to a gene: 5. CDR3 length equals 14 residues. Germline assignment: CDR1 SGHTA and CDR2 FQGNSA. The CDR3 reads CASSPGLASYEQYF. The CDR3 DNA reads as TGTGCCAGCAGCCCCGGACTAGCGAGCTACGAGCAGTACTTC. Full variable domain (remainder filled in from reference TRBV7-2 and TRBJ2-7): GAGVSQSPSNKVTEKGKDVELRCDPISGHTALYWYRQSLGQGLEFLIYFQGNSAPDKSGLPSDRFSAERTGGSVSTLTIQRTQQEDSAVYLCASSPGLASYEQYFGPGTRLTVT.

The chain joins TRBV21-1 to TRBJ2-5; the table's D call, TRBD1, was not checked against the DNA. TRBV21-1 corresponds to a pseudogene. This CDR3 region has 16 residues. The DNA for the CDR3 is TGTGCCAGCAGCTCCCGGGACAGGGGGGCCGAGGAGACCCAGTACTTC. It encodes CASSSRDRGAEETQYF.

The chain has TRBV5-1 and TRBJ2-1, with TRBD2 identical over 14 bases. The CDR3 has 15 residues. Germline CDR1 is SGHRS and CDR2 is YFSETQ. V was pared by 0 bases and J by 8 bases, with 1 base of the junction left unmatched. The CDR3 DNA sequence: TGCGCCAGCAGCTTGGTGGGACTAGCGGGAGATGAGCAGTTCTTC. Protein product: CASSLVGLAGDEQFF.

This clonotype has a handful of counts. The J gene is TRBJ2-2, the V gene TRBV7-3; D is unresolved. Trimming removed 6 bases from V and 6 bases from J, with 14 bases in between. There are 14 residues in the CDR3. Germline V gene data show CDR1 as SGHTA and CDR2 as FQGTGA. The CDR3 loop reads CASRKLPESGELFF. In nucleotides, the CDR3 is TGTGCCAGCAGAAAGCTGCCTGAATCCGGGGAGCTGTTTTTT.

DNA of the CDR3: TGCAGTGCTAGTCGTGGACAGGGGTCTAATGAAAAACTGTTTTTT. This codes for CSASRGQGSNEKLFF. This rearrangement joins TRBV20-1 to TRBJ1-4, with 9 bases lining up with TRBD1. The ends lost 3 bases at V and 3 bases at J; junction bases unmatched: 5. This CDR3 has 15 amino acids. The V gene's germline CDR1 is DFQATT and CDR2 SNEGSKA (reference sequence).

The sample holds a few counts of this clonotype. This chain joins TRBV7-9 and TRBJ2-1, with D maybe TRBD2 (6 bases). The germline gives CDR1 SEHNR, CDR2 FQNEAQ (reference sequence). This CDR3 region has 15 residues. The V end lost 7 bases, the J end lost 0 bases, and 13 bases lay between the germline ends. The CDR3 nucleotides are TGTGCCAGCACCCTACGGGGGAGCTCCTACAATGAGCAGTTCTTC. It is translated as CASTLRGSSYNEQFF.

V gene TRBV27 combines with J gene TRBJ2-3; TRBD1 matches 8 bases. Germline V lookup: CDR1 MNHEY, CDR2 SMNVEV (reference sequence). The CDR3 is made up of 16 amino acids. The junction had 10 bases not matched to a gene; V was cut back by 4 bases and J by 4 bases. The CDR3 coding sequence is TGTGCCAGCAGTTCCCCACCTCAGGGGGCCCCAGATACGCAGTATTTT. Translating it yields CASSSPPQGAPDTQYF.

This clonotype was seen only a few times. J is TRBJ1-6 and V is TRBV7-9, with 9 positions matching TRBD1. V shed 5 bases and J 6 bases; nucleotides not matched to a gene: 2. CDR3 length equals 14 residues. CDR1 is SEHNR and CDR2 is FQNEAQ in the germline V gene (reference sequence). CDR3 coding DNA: TGTGCCAGCAGCCCGACAGGGGGTAATTCACCCCTCCACTTT. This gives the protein CASSPTGGNSPLHF. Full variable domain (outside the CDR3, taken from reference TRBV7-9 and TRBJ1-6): DTGVSQNPRHKITKRGQNVTFRCDPISEHNRLYWYRQTLGQGPEFLTYFQNEAQLEKSRLLSDRFSAERPKGSFSTLEIQRTEQGDSAMYLCASSPTGGNSPLHFGNGTRLTVT.

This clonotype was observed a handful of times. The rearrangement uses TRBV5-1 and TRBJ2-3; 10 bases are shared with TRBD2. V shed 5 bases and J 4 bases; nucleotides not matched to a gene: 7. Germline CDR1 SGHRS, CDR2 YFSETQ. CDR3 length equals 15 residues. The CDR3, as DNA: TGCGCCAGCAGATGGGCTAGCGGGGGAGCAGATACGCAGTATTTT. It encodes CASRWASGGADTQYF.